The clone carrying this T cell receptor (beta chain) was counted a few times. The authors' processing: Researchers report that nucleated cell counts were estimated from reference gene primer amplification. Repertoires were generated with immunoSEQ multiplex PCR, while TCRdb's copy carries only in-frame clones and drops some. V, J and clone size derive from that table, while D and trimming were established from the DNA sequence. Here the sample spans roughly 300,000 clones, over 75% being singletons. This record comes from a study of blood T cell repertoires in COVID-19. Study-level background: Sample material is recorded as cDNA or gDNA derived from T cells, B-cell-depleted T cells, or PBMCs.

Germline-derived CDR1 and CDR2 are DFQATT and SNEGSKA (reference sequence). V lost 0 bases and J lost 12, with 11 bases in between. The CDR3 runs 11 residues. The chain couples TRBV20-1 to TRBJ1-2; D is undetermined. What was sequenced was peripheral blood. The origin of this receptor is a human donor in a cohort sampled during active COVID-19. This CDR3 reads CSARDRSRDTF. The CDR3 DNA sequence: TGCAGTGCTAGAGATCGTAGCCGAGACACCTTC.